Listed below are T cell receptor beta chains from one sample, sequenced in a study of cytomegalovirus exposure and HLA in healthy donors. Profiled with immunoSEQ multiplex PCR; TCRdb holds only in-frame clones, not every one. The data show some 200,000 clones, 79% seen once. Material: PBMCs. These receptors originate from a woman between 50 and 59 years old in good health and CMV-seronegative. CDR3s include the opening cysteine and the closing phenylalanine or tryptophan. Each record gives: D gene, clone size, V gene, J gene, CDR3 DNA, CDR3 protein. A D gene is named only where the DNA matches it firmly. Size is stated for part of the rows, as once, few or many counts, or as a class when the clone is expanded.

D gene: TRBD2; clone size: .; V gene: TRBV6-1; J gene: TRBJ2-7; CDR3 DNA: TGTGCCAGCAGTCGGACTAGCGAAACCTACGAGCAGTACTTC; CDR3 protein: CASSRTSETYEQYF
D gene: .; clone size: .; V gene: TRBV9; J gene: TRBJ1-2; CDR3 DNA: TGTGCCAGCAGCGCAACAGGGTTTAACTATGGCTACACCTTC; CDR3 protein: CASSATGFNYGYTF
D gene: .; clone size: .; V gene: TRBV4-3; J gene: TRBJ2-2; CDR3 DNA: TGCGCCAGCAGCCAAGAATCGATAGCGAACACCGGGGAGCTGTTTTTT; CDR3 protein: CASSQESIANTGELFF
D gene: TRBD2; clone size: .; V gene: TRBV6-5; J gene: TRBJ2-3; CDR3 DNA: TGTGCCAGCAGTTACGGCGGGAGCCCCTCAGATACGCAGTATTTT; CDR3 protein: CASSYGGSPSDTQYF
D gene: TRBD1; clone size: .; V gene: TRBV14; J gene: TRBJ1-5; CDR3 DNA: TGTGCCAGCAGCCAACCGGGACAGGGGGCATGGGGCAATCAGCCCCAGCATTTT; CDR3 protein: CASSQPGQGAWGNQPQHF
D gene: .; clone size: .; V gene: TRBV7-8; J gene: TRBJ1-1; CDR3 DNA: TGTGCCAGCAGTCTCGACAGATTTGAAGCTTTCTTT; CDR3 protein: CASSLDRFEAFF
D gene: .; clone size: .; V gene: TRBV7-9; J gene: TRBJ1-1; CDR3 DNA: TGTGCCAGCAGCTTAGGGGTAGGGGCAGGGGAAGTAATGAACACTGAAGCTTTCTTT; CDR3 protein: CASSLGVGAGEVMNTEAFF
D gene: .; clone size: .; V gene: TRBV6-6; J gene: TRBJ1-1; CDR3 DNA: TGTGCCAGCAGTACGAACCGGGGGAACACTGAAGCTTTCTTT; CDR3 protein: CASSTNRGNTEAFF
D gene: .; clone size: .; V gene: TRBV6-4; J gene: TRBJ1-1; CDR3 DNA: TGTGCCAGCAGTGATGGCGGGAGGGGAGCCATGACGAACACTGAAGCTTTCTTT; CDR3 protein: CASSDGGRGAMTNTEAFF
D gene: .; clone size: .; V gene: TRBV19; J gene: TRBJ2-2; CDR3 DNA: TGTGCCACCAAGACAGAGCCCTACACCGGGGAGCTGTTTTTT; CDR3 protein: CATKTEPYTGELFF
D gene: TRBD2; clone size: .; V gene: TRBV7-3; J gene: TRBJ2-1; CDR3 DNA: TGTGCCAGCAGCCCCTCGGGACTAGCCTTGAGTAACCCTCACCACAATGAGCAGTTCTTC; CDR3 protein: CASSPSGLALSNPHHNEQFF
D gene: TRBD2; clone size: .; V gene: TRBV7-2; J gene: TRBJ2-1; CDR3 DNA: TGTGCCAGCAGCCCTCGGACTAGCGGGGGGCGAAACAATGAGCAGTTCTTC; CDR3 protein: CASSPRTSGGRNNEQFF
D gene: .; clone size: .; V gene: TRBV7-9; J gene: TRBJ1-5; CDR3 DNA: TGTGCCAGCAGCTTAGGGGAGTATAGCAATCAGCCCCAGCATTTT; CDR3 protein: CASSLGEYSNQPQHF
D gene: .; clone size: .; V gene: TRBV7-2; J gene: TRBJ2-2; CDR3 DNA: TGTGCCAGCAGCTTTGTTGCGGGGACTAACACCGGGGAGCTGTTTTTT; CDR3 protein: CASSFVAGTNTGELFF
D gene: TRBD1; clone size: .; V gene: TRBV19; J gene: TRBJ1-5; CDR3 DNA: TGTGCCAGTATAGGACAGGGGTCGTCGAGCAATCAGCCCCAGCATTTT; CDR3 protein: CASIGQGSSSNQPQHF
D gene: TRBD2; clone size: .; V gene: TRBV18; J gene: TRBJ2-3; CDR3 DNA: TGTGCCAGCTCACAACTATTAGCGGGAGATTCAGATACGCAGTATTTT; CDR3 protein: CASSQLLAGDSDTQYF
D gene: .; clone size: .; V gene: TRBV28; J gene: TRBJ2-1; CDR3 DNA: TGTGCCAGCAGTTTACAGGGGCTTAGCTCCTACAATGAGCAGTTCTTC; CDR3 protein: CASSLQGLSSYNEQFF
D gene: .; clone size: .; V gene: TRBV30; J gene: TRBJ1-1; CDR3 DNA: TGTGCCTGGATTCTAACGAACACTGAAGCTTTCTTT; CDR3 protein: CAWILTNTEAFF
D gene: .; clone size: once; V gene: TRBV4-3; J gene: TRBJ2-2; CDR3 DNA: TGCGCCAGCAGCCAAGAAAGATCGGGGGTTTCGGTCAGGGAGCTGTTTTTT; CDR3 protein: CASSQERSGVSVRELFF
D gene: .; clone size: .; V gene: TRBV2; J gene: TRBJ1-2; CDR3 DNA: TGTGCCAGCAGGCCCGGACAGTTTGCTAACTATGGCTACACCTTC; CDR3 protein: CASRPGQFANYGYTF
D gene: TRBD2; clone size: .; V gene: TRBV5-1; J gene: TRBJ2-3; CDR3 DNA: TGCGCCAGCAGGGGGGCTAGCGGGCCCACAGATACGCAGTATTTT; CDR3 protein: CASRGASGPTDTQYF
D gene: .; clone size: .; V gene: TRBV10-2; J gene: TRBJ1-6; CDR3 DNA: TGCGCCAGCAGTGAGTCGGGGGGAGGGAATTCCCCCCTCCACTTT; CDR3 protein: CASSESGGGNSPLHF
D gene: TRBD1; clone size: .; V gene: TRBV11-3; J gene: TRBJ2-1; CDR3 DNA: TGTGCCAGCAGCTCGGACAGGGGGACCTACAATGAGCAGTTCTTC; CDR3 protein: CASSSDRGTYNEQFF
D gene: TRBD1; clone size: .; V gene: TRBV4-2; J gene: TRBJ1-6; CDR3 DNA: TGTGCCAGCAGCCAAGTAGGACAGGGCTCCTATAATTCCCCCCTCCACTTT; CDR3 protein: CASSQVGQGSYNSPLHF
D gene: TRBD1; clone size: .; V gene: TRBV4-3; J gene: TRBJ2-1; CDR3 DNA: TGCGCCAGCAGCCAAGGGGGACAGGGCCACTACAATGAGCAGTTCTTC; CDR3 protein: CASSQGGQGHYNEQFF
D gene: .; clone size: .; V gene: TRBV28; J gene: TRBJ1-5; CDR3 DNA: TGTGCCAGCAGTTTATTCGGTAGCAATCAGCCCCAGCATTTT; CDR3 protein: CASSLFGSNQPQHF
D gene: .; clone size: .; V gene: TRBV5-1; J gene: TRBJ1-6; CDR3 DNA: TGCGCCAGCAGCTTGGAATACGGGAATTTCCCCCTCCACTTT; CDR3 protein: CASSLEYGNFPLHF
D gene: TRBD1; clone size: .; V gene: TRBV4-1; J gene: TRBJ2-7; CDR3 DNA: TGCGCCAGCAGCCGAGGGACAGGACGGGCCTACGAGCAGTACTTC; CDR3 protein: CASSRGTGRAYEQYF
D gene: TRBD2; clone size: .; V gene: TRBV18; J gene: TRBJ2-1; CDR3 DNA: TGTGCCAGCTCACCACCGATTAGCGGGAGTCGTGAGCAGTTCTTC; CDR3 protein: CASSPPISGSREQFF
D gene: TRBD1; clone size: .; V gene: TRBV6-6; J gene: TRBJ1-3; CDR3 DNA: TGTGCCAGCAAGACAGGGGTTGGAAACACCATATATTTT; CDR3 protein: CASKTGVGNTIYF
D gene: TRBD1; clone size: .; V gene: TRBV10-1; J gene: TRBJ2-7; CDR3 DNA: TGCGCCAGCACTAGACAGGGGCCCCCCTACGAGCAGTACTTC; CDR3 protein: CASTRQGPPYEQYF
D gene: TRBD1; clone size: few; V gene: TRBV2; J gene: TRBJ2-1; CDR3 DNA: TGTGCCAGTAAGGGACAGGGACGCTACAATGAGCAGTTCTTC; CDR3 protein: CASKGQGRYNEQFF
D gene: .; clone size: .; V gene: TRBV14; J gene: TRBJ1-2; CDR3 DNA: TGTGCCAGCAGCCAACAGGGGCCCTATGGCTACACCTTC; CDR3 protein: CASSQQGPYGYTF
D gene: .; clone size: .; V gene: TRBV5-1; J gene: TRBJ2-1; CDR3 DNA: TGCGCCAGCAGCTCTTACACAATATCGGCGGGTGAGCAGTTCTTC; CDR3 protein: CASSSYTISAGEQFF
D gene: .; clone size: .; V gene: TRBV7-9; J gene: TRBJ1-1; CDR3 DNA: TGTTCCAGCAGCTTAGAGCTCAGGCCGAACACTGAAGCTTTCTTT; CDR3 protein: CSSSLELRPNTEAFF
D gene: .; clone size: .; V gene: TRBV2; J gene: TRBJ1-6; CDR3 DNA: TGTGCCAGCAGTCTCCACAACGCCGAAAATTCCCCCCTCCACTTT; CDR3 protein: CASSLHNAENSPLHF
D gene: .; clone size: .; V gene: TRBV2; J gene: TRBJ1-1; CDR3 DNA: TGTGCCAGCAACAAACAGGGAATGAACACTGAAGCTTTCTTT; CDR3 protein: CASNKQGMNTEAFF
D gene: .; clone size: .; V gene: TRBV7-9; J gene: TRBJ1-3; CDR3 DNA: TGTGCCAGCAGCTCGACAGACAGCGCATCTGGAAACACCATATATTTT; CDR3 protein: CASSSTDSASGNTIYF
D gene: .; clone size: .; V gene: TRBV18; J gene: TRBJ2-7; CDR3 DNA: TGTGCCAGCTCACCAGACAGGCGAGTCTCCTACGAGCAGTACTTC; CDR3 protein: CASSPDRRVSYEQYF
D gene: TRBD1; clone size: .; V gene: TRBV19; J gene: TRBJ1-2; CDR3 DNA: TGTGCCAGTAGTGGGAGACAGGGCCCCTATGGCTACACCTTC; CDR3 protein: CASSGRQGPYGYTF
D gene: TRBD2; clone size: .; V gene: TRBV6-4; J gene: TRBJ2-2; CDR3 DNA: TGTGCCAGCAGTGCGTTGGGACTAGCGGGACCCGGGGAGCTGTTTTTT; CDR3 protein: CASSALGLAGPGELFF
D gene: .; clone size: .; V gene: TRBV5-1; J gene: TRBJ1-5; CDR3 DNA: TGCGCCAGCAGCCTAGGGGGGGGCTTGCCCCAGCATTTT; CDR3 protein: CASSLGGGLPQHF
D gene: TRBD1; clone size: once; V gene: TRBV2; J gene: TRBJ1-5; CDR3 DNA: TGTGCCAGCAGAGGGACAGGGCTTCAGCCCCAGCATTTT; CDR3 protein: CASRGTGLQPQHF
D gene: TRBD1; clone size: .; V gene: TRBV4-3; J gene: TRBJ1-2; CDR3 DNA: TGCGCCAGCAGCCAAGATGTGGGGACAGGCACGCTGCTGGGTTATGGCTACACCTTC; CDR3 protein: CASSQDVGTGTLLGYGYTF
D gene: .; clone size: few; V gene: TRBV7-9; J gene: TRBJ2-7; CDR3 DNA: TGTGCCAGCAGCTCTATTGTCCGGGAGCAGTACTTC; CDR3 protein: CASSSIVREQYF